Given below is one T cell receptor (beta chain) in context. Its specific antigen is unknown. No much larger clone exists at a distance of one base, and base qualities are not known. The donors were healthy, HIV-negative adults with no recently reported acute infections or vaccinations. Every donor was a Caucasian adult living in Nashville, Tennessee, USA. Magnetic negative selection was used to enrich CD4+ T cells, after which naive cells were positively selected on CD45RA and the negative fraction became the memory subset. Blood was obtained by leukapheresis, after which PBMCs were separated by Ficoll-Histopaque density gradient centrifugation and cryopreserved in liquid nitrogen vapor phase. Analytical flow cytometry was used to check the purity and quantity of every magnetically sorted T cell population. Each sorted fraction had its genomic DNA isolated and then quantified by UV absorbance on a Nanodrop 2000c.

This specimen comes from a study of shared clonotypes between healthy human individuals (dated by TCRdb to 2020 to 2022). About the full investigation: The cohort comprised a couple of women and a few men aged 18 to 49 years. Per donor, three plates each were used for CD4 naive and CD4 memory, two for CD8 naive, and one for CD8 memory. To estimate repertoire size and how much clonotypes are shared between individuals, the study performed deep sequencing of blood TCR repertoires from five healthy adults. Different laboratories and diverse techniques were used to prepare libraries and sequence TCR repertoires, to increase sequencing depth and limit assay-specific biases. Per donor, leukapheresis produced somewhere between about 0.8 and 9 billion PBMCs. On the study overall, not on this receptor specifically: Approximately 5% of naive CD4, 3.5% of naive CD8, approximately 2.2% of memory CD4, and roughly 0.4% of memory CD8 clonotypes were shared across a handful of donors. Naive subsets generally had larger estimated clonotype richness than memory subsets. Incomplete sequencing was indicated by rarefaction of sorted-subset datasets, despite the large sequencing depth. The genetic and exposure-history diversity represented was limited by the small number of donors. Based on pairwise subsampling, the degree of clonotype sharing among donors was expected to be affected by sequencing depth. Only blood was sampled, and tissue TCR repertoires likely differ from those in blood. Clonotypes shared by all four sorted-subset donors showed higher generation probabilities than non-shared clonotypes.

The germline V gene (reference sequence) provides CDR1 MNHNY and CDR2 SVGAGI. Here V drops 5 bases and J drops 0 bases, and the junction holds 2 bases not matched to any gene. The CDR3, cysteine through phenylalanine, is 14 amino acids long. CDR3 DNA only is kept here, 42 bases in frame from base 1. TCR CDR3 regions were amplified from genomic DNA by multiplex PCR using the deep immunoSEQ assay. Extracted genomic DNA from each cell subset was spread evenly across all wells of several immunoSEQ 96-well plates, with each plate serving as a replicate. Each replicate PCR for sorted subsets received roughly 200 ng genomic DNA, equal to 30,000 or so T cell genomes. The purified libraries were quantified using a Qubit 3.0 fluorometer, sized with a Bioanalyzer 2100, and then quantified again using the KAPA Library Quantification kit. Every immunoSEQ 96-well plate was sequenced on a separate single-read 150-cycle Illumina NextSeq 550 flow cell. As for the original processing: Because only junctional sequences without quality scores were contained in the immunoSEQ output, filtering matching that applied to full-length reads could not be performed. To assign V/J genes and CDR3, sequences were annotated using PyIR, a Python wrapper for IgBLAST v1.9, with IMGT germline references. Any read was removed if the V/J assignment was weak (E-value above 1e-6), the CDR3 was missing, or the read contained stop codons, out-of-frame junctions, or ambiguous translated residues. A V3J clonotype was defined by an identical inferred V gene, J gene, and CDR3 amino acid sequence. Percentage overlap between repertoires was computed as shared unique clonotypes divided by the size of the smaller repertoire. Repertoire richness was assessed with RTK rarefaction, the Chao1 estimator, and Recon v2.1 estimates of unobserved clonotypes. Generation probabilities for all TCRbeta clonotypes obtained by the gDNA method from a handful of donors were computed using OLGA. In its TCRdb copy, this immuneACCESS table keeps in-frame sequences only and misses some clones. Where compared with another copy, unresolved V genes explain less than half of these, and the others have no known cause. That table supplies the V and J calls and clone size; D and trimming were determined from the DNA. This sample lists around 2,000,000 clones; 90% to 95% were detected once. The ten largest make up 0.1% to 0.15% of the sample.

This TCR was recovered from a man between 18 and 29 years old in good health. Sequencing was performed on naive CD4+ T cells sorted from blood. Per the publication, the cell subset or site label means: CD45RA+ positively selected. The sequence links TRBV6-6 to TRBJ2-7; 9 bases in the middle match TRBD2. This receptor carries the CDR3 CASSDSGGSYEQYF. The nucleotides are TGTGCCAGCAGTGATAGCGGGGGCTCCTACGAGCAGTACTTC.